The next 18 T cell receptor beta chains were all read from a single sample in a study of shared clonotypes between healthy human individuals. The repertoire was sequenced with immunoSEQ multiplex PCR; TCRdb's copy has only in-frame clones and lacks some. The sample yields about 2.4 million clones, 93% seen once. The material sequenced was naive CD4+ T cells from PBMCs. As for subset: CD45RA+ positively selected. These receptor sequences come from a man aged 18-30 years in good health. Some clones in this sample may be carry-over from other donors' samples.

The J gene is TRBJ2-1, the V gene TRBV29-1; no reliable D call. Trimming removed 4 bases at V and 0 bases at J, with 13 bases between. CDR3 length: 15 residues. Germline V gene data show CDR1 as SQVTM and CDR2 as ANQGSEA. The CDR3 protein is CSVGGPPSSYNEQFF. DNA of the CDR3: TGCAGCGTTGGAGGCCCTCCGAGCTCCTACAATGAGCAGTTCTTC.

This rearrangement joins TRBV7-8 to TRBJ1-4, with 7 nucleotides matching TRBD1. CDR1 SGHVS and CDR2 FQNEAQ come from the germline V gene. Trimming at V came to 7 bases and at J to 5 bases, leaving 7 bases not matched to a gene. This CDR3 spans 14 amino acids. The CDR3 DNA reads TGTGCCAGCACCAGTAGGGACAGAAATGAAAAACTGTTTTTT. It yields the protein CASTSRDRNEKLFF.

This clone came up once. Other DNA sequences in this sample translate to the same CDR3. The genes are TRBV5-1 and TRBJ2-7, with 8 bases that match TRBD1. Trimming took 2 bases from V and 1 from J; bases not matched to a gene: 2. The CDR3 length is 14 residues. Germline V CDR1 and CDR2: SGHRS, YFSETQ. The DNA of the CDR3 is TGCGCCAGCAGCTTCCAGGGGGCATCCTACGAGCAGTACTTC. Amino acids: CASSFQGASYEQYF.

The chain has TRBV11-2 and TRBJ2-5; TRBD2 aligns across 14 bases. This CDR3 is 16 amino acids long. The ends lost 7 bases at V and 5 bases at J; junction bases unmatched: 9. The V gene's germline CDR1 is SGHAT and CDR2 FQNNGV. The CDR3 coding sequence is TGTGCCAGCAACCCCAGACTAGCGGGAGGGGGGGAGACCCAGTACTTC. Encoded protein: CASNPRLAGGGETQYF.

The genes are TRBV19 and TRBJ2-7; 7 bases are a match to TRBD1. The germline gives CDR1 LNHDA, CDR2 SQIVND (reference sequence). The CDR3 covers 14 residues. V shed 3 bases and J 4 bases; nucleotides not matched to a gene: 6. CDR3 in amino acids: CASSIRGSGYEQYF. The CDR3 DNA reads as TGTGCCAGTAGTATCAGGGGGTCGGGATACGAGCAGTACTTC.

The CDR3 sequence: CASLRGKEDEKLFF. CDR3 nucleotides: TGTGCCAGCTTAAGGGGCAAGGAGGATGAAAAACTGTTTTTT. J is TRBJ1-4 and V is TRBV7-8, with D possibly matching TRBD1 (5 bases). V lost 8 bases, J lost 6 bases, and 16 bases lay in between. Germline CDR1 reads SGHVS; CDR2 reads FQNEAQ. The CDR3 loop spans 14 amino acids.

The V call is TRBV9, the J call TRBJ1-3, with D tentatively TRBD1 (5 bases). This CDR3 has 16 amino acids. V was clipped by 0 bases and J by 0 bases, with 10 bases between them. The germline V gene encodes CDR1 SGDLS and CDR2 YYNGEE. CDR3 region: CASSVGDGDSGNTIYF. CDR3 coding DNA: TGTGCCAGCAGCGTAGGGGACGGAGACTCTGGAAACACCATATATTTT.

This clone has a handful of counts. J is TRBJ1-2 and V is TRBV7-9; 8 bases map to TRBD1. Germline V gene lookup returns CDR1 SEHNR and CDR2 FQNEAQ (reference sequence). The trim removed 1 base at V and 7 bases at J, leaving 8 bases unmatched. This CDR3 contains 15 residues. In DNA, the CDR3 is TGTGCCAGCAGCTTAGTGACACGGACAGGGTCTGGCTACACCTTC. Translation: CASSLVTRTGSGYTF.

V usage is TRBV5-4 and J usage is TRBJ2-7, with TRBD1 matching 9 bases. The germline V gene encodes CDR1 SGHNT and CDR2 YYREEE (reference sequence). V gave up 7 bases and J gave up 7 bases; unmatched junction bases: 12. The CDR3 has 14 amino acids. The CDR3 protein is CASGPGQGLGEQYF. In DNA form, the CDR3 reads TGTGCCAGCGGGCCGGGACAGGGCCTGGGGGAGCAGTACTTC.

The V gene is TRBV18, the J gene TRBJ2-3; the match to TRBD1 covers 7 bases. Germline assignment: CDR1 KGHSH and CDR2 LQKENI. This CDR3 contains 16 residues. The V segment lost 1 base and the J segment 3 bases; nucleotides outside the gene matches: 7. As DNA, the CDR3 is TGTGCCAGCTCACCACTCGGACAGGTCGGGACAGATACGCAGTATTTT. Protein: CASSPLGQVGTDTQYF.

The DNA for the CDR3 is TGTGCCAGCAGCGGGGGACCGGCGAACACTGAAGCTTTCTTT. Residues: CASSGGPANTEAFF. The chain joins TRBV7-2 to TRBJ1-1; TRBD1 might be the D (5 bases). Trimming pared 5 bases from V and 1 base from J, leaving 11 bases between. CDR1 and CDR2 from the germline V gene are SGHTA and FQGNSA. This CDR3 is 14 amino acids long. Using reference TRBV7-2 and TRBJ1-1 for the parts outside the CDR3, the full variable domain is GAGVSQSPSNKVTEKGKDVELRCDPISGHTALYWYRQSLGQGLEFLIYFQGNSAPDKSGLPSDRFSAERTGGSVSTLTIQRTQQEDSAVYLCASSGGPANTEAFFGQGTRLTVV.

CDR3 residues: CSGEAPPREQFF. CDR3 sequence (DNA): TGCAGCGGTGAGGCCCCTCCGCGTGAGCAGTTCTTC. The chain links TRBV29-1 to TRBJ2-1; D unresolved. The CDR3 sequence is 12 residues long. The germline gives CDR1 SQVTM, CDR2 ANQGSEA. Trimming pared 7 bases from V and 9 bases from J, leaving 16 bases between.

This chain links TRBV7-2 with TRBJ2-2; 9 nucleotides match TRBD1. V gave up 5 bases and J gave up 7 bases; unmatched junction bases: 2. Germline assignment: CDR1 SGHTA and CDR2 FQGNSA. The CDR3 covers 13 residues. DNA for the CDR3: TGTGCCAGCAGCAAGGACAGGGGCGGGGAGCTGTTTTTT. Amino acids: CASSKDRGGELFF.

The chain joins TRBV7-3 to TRBJ2-3, with a possible D match to TRBD2 (7 bases). V was clipped by 3 bases and J by 6 bases, with 25 bases between them. Germline CDR1 is SGHTA and CDR2 is FQGTGA. This CDR3 has 18 amino acids. The CDR3 loop is CASSLFHHSGAQGDTQYF. CDR3 bases: TGTGCCAGCAGCTTGTTCCACCACAGCGGGGCCCAGGGGGATACGCAGTATTTT.

The J gene is TRBJ2-6, the V gene TRBV6-6; 7 bases are a match to TRBD1. The length of the CDR3 is 15 residues. J gave up 2 bases and V 6 bases, and 4 bases lay outside the gene matches. Looked up from germline, CDR1 is MNHNY and CDR2 is SVGAGI (reference sequence). CDR3 sequence: CASRHDRAGANVLTF. CDR3 sequence (DNA): TGTGCCAGCAGACATGACAGGGCTGGGGCCAACGTCCTGACTTTC.

The genes are TRBV18 and TRBJ2-1; D perhaps matches TRBD2 (6 bases). Germline CDR1 is KGHSH and CDR2 is LQKENI. CDR3 length: 16 residues. V was shortened by 2 bases and J by 0 bases, with 11 bases between the two germline ends. In DNA form, the CDR3 reads TGTGCCAGCTCACCAGGAGCGGGTAACTCCTACAATGAGCAGTTCTTC. Translation gives CASSPGAGNSYNEQFF. Looking up the rest from reference TRBV18 and TRBJ2-1 gives the full variable domain: NAGVMQNPRHLVRRRGQEARLRCSPMKGHSHVYWYRQLPEEGLKFMVYLQKENIIDESGMPKERFSAEFPKEGPSILRIQQVVRGDSAAYFCASSPGAGNSYNEQFFGPGTRLTVL.

The chain is built from TRBV28 and TRBJ2-1; unclear D gene. Looked up from germline, CDR1 is MDHEN and CDR2 is SYDVKM. Trimming shortened V by 3 bases and J by 3 bases, and 6 bases separated the two germline ends. CDR3 length: 13 residues. CDR3 in amino acids: CASSFPDYNEQFF. CDR3 DNA sequence: TGTGCCAGCAGTTTTCCAGACTACAATGAGCAGTTCTTC.

V usage is TRBV10-2 and J usage is TRBJ2-5; the D is unclear. The CDR3 extends over 12 amino acids. The germline V gene encodes CDR1 WSHSY and CDR2 SAAADI. V gave up 3 bases and J gave up 5 bases, with 7 bases separating them. The DNA of the CDR3 is TGCGCCAGCAGTGACGGTTCCGAGACCCAGTACTTC. This encodes CASSDGSETQYF.